The sequence of this T cell receptor (beta chain) was determined in a study of control samples from healthy donors and cancer patients. Using immunoSEQ multiplex PCR, the repertoire was profiled, and TCRdb retains in-frame clones only, with some absent. Among some 250,000 clones listed, over 75% were seen once. The CDR3 length is 13 residues. V was shortened by 5 bases and J by 3 bases, with 10 bases between the two germline ends. The clonotype originates from an older woman with lung cancer. The rearrangement links TRBV12-3 or TRBV12-4 to TRBJ1-1; maybe TRBD1 (5 bases). The sample comprised PBMCs. The CDR3 here is CASSIRGDTEAFF. DNA for the CDR3: TGTGCCAGCAGTATACGAGGGGACACTGAAGCTTTCTTT.